A selection of T cell receptor beta chains follows, all from one sample in a study of cytomegalovirus exposure and HLA in healthy donors. TCRdb keeps only in-frame clones here, not all; method: immunoSEQ multiplex PCR. The sample has 100,000 to 150,000 clones; roughly 81% are singletons. The source material was PBMCs. Receptors originate from a woman between 25 and 40 years old in good health and CMV-seronegative. Both conserved end residues are part of each CDR3. A D gene is named only where the DNA matches it firmly. Size values are once, few and many counts, or a class for expanded clones, and some rows have none.

J,V,D,size,DNA,CDR3
TRBJ2-4,TRBV7-8,TRBD1,-,TGTGCCAGCAGCTTAGAAAGGACAGGGGGGTTACAGTACTTC,CASSLERTGGLQYF
TRBJ2-5,TRBV19,-,-,TGTGCCAGTAGTATTCTTTCGGGGGAGACCCAGTACTTC,CASSILSGETQYF
TRBJ2-5,TRBV7-2,-,once,TGTGCCAGCAGCTTGGACAAGGCGGTCCAAGAGACCCAGTACTTC,CASSLDKAVQETQYF
TRBJ1-5,TRBV19,-,-,TGTGCCAGTAGTATAGGACACCTTAGCAATCAGCCCCAGCATTTT,CASSIGHLSNQPQHF
TRBJ2-2,TRBV6-5,-,-,TGTGCCAGCAGTTTTAGGGGCACCGGGGAGCTGTTTTTT,CASSFRGTGELFF
TRBJ1-1,TRBV5-1,-,-,TGCGCCAGCAGCTTGGCACAGGGAGGGACTGAAGCTTTCTTT,CASSLAQGGTEAFF
TRBJ2-5,TRBV7-2,-,few,TGTGCCAGCAGCCTGCGGGTACAAGAGACCCAGTACTTC,CASSLRVQETQYF
TRBJ2-5,TRBV27,-,-,TGTGCCAGCGCGCGGCGTGACGGTGAGACCCAGTACTTC,CASARRDGETQYF
TRBJ2-7,TRBV19,TRBD1,-,TGTGCCAGTAGTATTCCGGGACAGGGGACCAATTTACGGTACTTC,CASSIPGQGTNLRYF
TRBJ2-7,TRBV18,-,-,TGTGCCAGCTCACCACCGTCAGGGCTCTACGAGCAGTACTTC,CASSPPSGLYEQYF
TRBJ2-1,TRBV7-8,TRBD2,once,TGTGCCAGCAGCTTAGAACCGGGACTACTCTACAATGAGCAGTTCTTC,CASSLEPGLLYNEQFF
TRBJ2-7,TRBV30,-,few,TGTGCCTGGAGTGTACGGTACGAGCAGTACTTC,CAWSVRYEQYF
TRBJ1-2,TRBV7-9,-,-,TGTGCCAGCAGCAAGCTACAACCACAGGGTGACGGCTATGGCTACACCTTC,CASSKLQPQGDGYGYTF
TRBJ1-6,TRBV15,-,-,TGTGCCACCAGCAGAGACTCAGGGAATTCACCCCTCCACTTT,CATSRDSGNSPLHF
TRBJ2-7,TRBV19,-,-,TGTGCCAGTAGTATAGGGGTGGAGGATCTCTACTACGAGCAGTACTTC,CASSIGVEDLYYEQYF
TRBJ1-2,TRBV7-6,-,once,TGTGCCAGCAGCTTAGGGGGCAGGGTCGATGGCTACACCTTC,CASSLGGRVDGYTF
TRBJ2-7,TRBV7-8,TRBD2,-,TGTGCCAGCAGCCAGACTAGCGGGACTCGCGAGCAGTACTTC,CASSQTSGTREQYF
TRBJ2-1,TRBV4-1,TRBD2,-,TGCGCCAGCAGCCAAGATATAGGGGCGGGGGGATGGTGGGAGCAGTTCTTC,CASSQDIGAGGWWEQFF
TRBJ1-4,TRBV4-1,-,once,TGCGCCAGCAGCCAAAATGCGAGGGTCGATGAAAAACTGTTTTTT,CASSQNARVDEKLFF
TRBJ2-5,TRBV30,-,-,TGTGCCTGGAGCCAGGGGAGTTCCTGGACCCAGTACTTC,CAWSQGSSWTQYF
TRBJ1-5,TRBV19,TRBD1,-,TGTGCCAGTAGGGACAGGGCCAGGGGACATCAGCCCCAGCATTTT,CASRDRARGHQPQHF
TRBJ1-2,TRBV9,-,-,TGTGCCAGCAGCGTAGATACCGGCGGGGGCCTGCTGAGTTATGGCTACACCTTC,CASSVDTGGGLLSYGYTF
TRBJ1-3,TRBV11-3,TRBD1,-,TGTGCCAGCAGCTCCCGCCAGGGGGCCATCTCTGGAAACACCATATATTTT,CASSSRQGAISGNTIYF
TRBJ1-2,TRBV5-1,TRBD1,few,TGCGCCAGCAGCGTACGGGACAGTGCCTATGGCTACACCTTC,CASSVRDSAYGYTF
TRBJ1-2,TRBV7-9,-,-,TGTGCCAGCAGCTTCTCTCAGGGGATGAGCTATGGCTACACCTTC,CASSFSQGMSYGYTF
TRBJ1-1,TRBV7-3,-,-,TGTGCCAGCAGCTTAAGGGGGCCCGCGGAGGCTTTCTTT,CASSLRGPAEAFF
TRBJ2-3,TRBV7-9,TRBD2,-,TGTGCCAGCAGCTTAACCCGTCTGGGGCGGGGGAAGGCAGATACGCAGTATTTT,CASSLTRLGRGKADTQYF
TRBJ2-3,TRBV5-1,TRBD2,-,TGCGCCAGCAGCGGAAGCGGGAGGGCAGATACGCAGTATTTT,CASSGSGRADTQYF
TRBJ2-5,TRBV7-9,-,-,TGTGCCAGCAGCACCCCCAGTCAAGAGACCCAGTACTTC,CASSTPSQETQYF
TRBJ2-7,TRBV6-5,TRBD1,-,TGTGCCAGCAGCCGGGACAGCGGCTACGAGCAGTACTTC,CASSRDSGYEQYF
TRBJ1-2,TRBV6-1,-,-,TGTGCCAGCAGTCAGGGAGGGAACCTTAACTATGGCTACACCTTC,CASSQGGNLNYGYTF
TRBJ2-1,TRBV5-1,TRBD1,-,TGCGCCAGCAGCTTGGGACAGGGGATCTACAATGAGCAGTTCTTC,CASSLGQGIYNEQFF
TRBJ1-3,TRBV11-2,-,-,TGTGCCAGCAGCTTAGACCGCTCTGGAAACACCATATATTTT,CASSLDRSGNTIYF
TRBJ2-3,TRBV11-3,TRBD2,-,TGTGCCAGCAGCTCCTGGAGGGAGCGGGAGGGCCACACGCAGTATTTT,CASSSWREREGHTQYF
TRBJ2-7,TRBV10-3,-,-,TGTGCCATCAGTGACCGCGAACTCCTAGGGCAGTACTTC,CAISDRELLGQYF
TRBJ2-7,TRBV7-6,TRBD2,-,TGTGCCAGCAGCAGAAGAGCGGGAGACCCCTACGAGCAGTACTTC,CASSRRAGDPYEQYF
TRBJ2-2,TRBV14,-,-,TGTGCCAGCAGCTCCTTCATAGCGGCTGACACCGGGGAGCTGTTTTTT,CASSSFIAADTGELFF
TRBJ2-1,TRBV5-1,-,-,TGCGCCAGCAGCCCGCAGGTGCAGGGATCCGGGTATGAGCAGTTCTTC,CASSPQVQGSGYEQFF
TRBJ1-1,TRBV6-6,-,-,TGTGCCAGCAGTTACTCGAAGGCTCGAGGCACTGAAGCTTTCTTT,CASSYSKARGTEAFF
TRBJ1-5,TRBV11-3,TRBD1,-,TGTGCCAGCAGCTTTATTCTCCCGCAGGGGGCTGATCAGCCCCAGCATTTT,CASSFILPQGADQPQHF
TRBJ2-7,TRBV7-8,TRBD2,-,TGTGCCAGCAGCTTAGCCGAGCGGGGTATCTCCTACGAGCAGTACTTC,CASSLAERGISYEQYF
TRBJ1-2,TRBV6-5,TRBD1,-,TGTGCCAGCAGACCCACCGGGACAGGGGCCTATGGCTACACCTTC,CASRPTGTGAYGYTF
TRBJ2-1,TRBV25-1,-,-,TGTGCCAGCAGTGAATTGGGGCACAATGAGCAGTTCTTC,CASSELGHNEQFF
TRBJ2-5,TRBV29-1,-,-,TGCAGCGTAGCCAACCTGGACAGCCTGAGGAGAGAGACCCAGTACTTC,CSVANLDSLRRETQYF
TRBJ2-3,TRBV7-2,-,-,TGTGCCAGCAGCTTATCCCCGCGGGGAGCCACAGATACGCAGTATTTT,CASSLSPRGATDTQYF
TRBJ1-3,TRBV6-5,-,-,TGTGCCAGCAGTTACTCGGGCAGCTCTGGAAACACCATATATTTT,CASSYSGSSGNTIYF
TRBJ1-6,TRBV2,-,once,TGTGCCAGCAGTGAATCGGGAACCCATTTTTCCCAAAGTTCACCCCTCCACTTT,CASSESGTHFSQSSPLHF
TRBJ2-2,TRBV9,-,few,TGTGCCAGCAGCGTTGGGGGGGCGGGAAACACCGGGGAGCTGTTTTTT,CASSVGGAGNTGELFF
TRBJ2-7,TRBV7-2,TRBD2,-,TGTGCCAGCAGCTTCATAGCTAGCGGGGCTTTAGGGGACTTC,CASSFIASGALGDF
TRBJ2-1,TRBV9,TRBD2,-,TGTGCCAGCAGCGTAGCGGGGGAGGGATACAATGAGCAGTTCTTC,CASSVAGEGYNEQFF
TRBJ1-6,TRBV6-6,-,few,TGTGCCAGCACCGAACAGGGTTCGGTCTATAATTCACCCCTCCACTTT,CASTEQGSVYNSPLHF
TRBJ1-2,TRBV19,TRBD1,-,TGTGCCACCCGACAGGGACCTCCCTATGGCTACACCTTC,CATRQGPPYGYTF
TRBJ2-2,TRBV18,TRBD1,-,TGTGCCAGCTCACCCGGACAGGGATACACCGGGGAGCTGTTTTTT,CASSPGQGYTGELFF
TRBJ1-1,TRBV4-3,TRBD1,few,TGCGCCAGCAGCCAAGATAGGACAGGGAGAGACACTGAAGCTTTCTTT,CASSQDRTGRDTEAFF
TRBJ1-2,TRBV19,TRBD1,-,TGTGCCAGTAGAAGAACAGGGGTTGTGGTGTATGGCTACACCTTC,CASRRTGVVVYGYTF
TRBJ2-1,TRBV11-3,-,-,TGTGCCAGCAGCTTCGACCCTGGCTCGACTCACGGTCCTTACAATGAGCAGTTCTTC,CASSFDPGSTHGPYNEQFF
TRBJ1-5,TRBV19,-,-,TGTGCCAGTAGTTATGATAGGGGTAATCAGCCCCAGCATTTT,CASSYDRGNQPQHF
TRBJ2-7,TRBV11-2,TRBD2,-,TGTGCCAGCAGTCTAACCGGGACTAACTACGAGCAGTACTTC,CASSLTGTNYEQYF
TRBJ2-7,TRBV7-9,-,-,TGTGCCAGCAGCCCTCTTATCGGCTGGGGCGACCCCTCCTACGAGCAGTACTTC,CASSPLIGWGDPSYEQYF
TRBJ1-3,TRBV6-6,-,-,TGTGCCAGCAATACCCTGGGGGGAACGGGAAACACCATATATTTT,CASNTLGGTGNTIYF